This T cell receptor beta chain was identified during a study of blood T cell repertoires in COVID-19 (dated by TCRdb to the early 2020s). In terms of the full investigation: Collaborator samples came from the United States, Italy and Spain and covered acute and convalescent phases of COVID-19. The sample metadata nearly always contained a de-identified subject ID, COVID-19 status, age in years and sex. The repertoires were released in a freely available public database meant as a resource for research on the immune response to SARS-CoV-2. Samples were obtained from the ongoing ImmuneRACE study (first 160 participants) and from 1,254 subjects provided by 6 global collaborators. The prospective study material was composed of cDNA or gDNA derived from T cells, B-cell-depleted T cells, or PBMCs. Where HLA class I and class II types were available, the types were taken from metadata supplied by the sample provider, not from assay-based typing. Subjects who had been exposed to COVID-19, were actively infected with it, or had recovered from it provided the deeply sampled blood TCRbeta repertoires that made up the dataset. Points the paper makes about the study in general: How much clinical and demographic metadata was included differed by source and by participant, and the metadata was provided uncurated.

TCRbeta CDR3 regions were amplified from genomic DNA using the immunoSEQ Assay, a bias-controlled multiplex PCR. In the authors' own workflow: The number of nucleated cells in each sample was estimated by amplification of reference gene primers within the assay. Sequence reads were collapsed and filtered to measure the absolute abundance of every unique TCRbeta CDR3 rearrangement. For each sample, productive Simpson clonality was calculated as the square root of Simpson's diversity index over productive rearrangements. The table was pulled from immuneACCESS by TCRdb, which kept in-frame rearrangements only. Such tables lose some clones; where checked, under half of the loss comes from unresolved V genes, and the rest has no known cause. The DNA gave D and trimming, while V, J and clone size come from that table. The table for this sample lists some 300,000 clones; nearly 90% of them were counted only once. 1.8% of the sample rests with the top ten.

According to the germline V gene (reference sequence), CDR1 reads LNHDA and CDR2 reads SQIVND. Here V drops 7 bases and J drops 0 bases, and the junction holds 2 bases not matched to any gene. The cysteine opens and the phenylalanine closes a CDR3 of 14 amino acids. Of the read, only the CDR3 DNA is kept; its 42 bases are in frame from base 1. Concerning this clone itself: Its binding antigen is unknown. Qualities for individual bases were not recorded, and no much larger clone is one base off.

One collaborating source in Seattle enrolled patients while the patients were actively infected and followed the patients over time throughout the course of disease. Each collaborating institution followed its own protocols to collect whole blood in K2EDTA tubes. For TCRbeta analysis, collaborators shipped samples in one of three forms: frozen whole blood, isolated PBMCs, or DNA extracted from either of those sample types. The receptor was isolated from a woman in her 30s with COVID-19, enrolled during active disease. The chain is assembled from TRBV19 and TRBJ1-1; 10 of the junction bases match TRBD1. The material sequenced was peripheral blood. The nucleotide sequence reads TGTGCCAGTAAGGGACAGGGGCTGAACACTGAAGCTTTCTTT. Its protein reads: CASKGQGLNTEAFF. The entire variable domain, with the stretches around the CDR3 drawn from the reference TRBV19 and TRBJ1-1 proteins, is DGGITQSPKYLFRKEGQNVTLSCEQNLNHDAMYWYRQDPGQGLRLIYYSQIVNDFQKGDIAEGYSVSREKKESFPLTVTSAQKNPTAFYLCASKGQGLNTEAFFGQGTRLTVV.